This T cell receptor beta chain emerged from a study of CD8 T cells in ankylosing spondylitis. General study findings and limits: Relatively scarce in peripheral blood, disease-linked clones were CD8+.

This clonotype came up many times. Its antigen is still unknown. The CDR3 is 12 amino acids. From germline, CDR1 is MGHDK and CDR2 SYGVNS. With 7 bases clipped from V and 4 bases from J, the junction kept 1 base outside the gene matches. TCRdb fed the 5' RACE reads into MiXCR, producing one record per CDR3 protein. The sample holds under 150,000 distinct CDR3 sequences; 10% to 12% are singletons and the top ten take roughly 4.5%. The source material was blood, either unsorted or a sorted T cell fraction (not recorded which). This TCR came from a female donor with ankylosing spondylitis or in good health (not recorded which). The chain links TRBV25-1 to TRBJ2-1; TRBD1 agrees at 7 bases. The CDR3 protein is CASTTGYNEQFF. CDR3 nucleotide sequence: TGTGCCAGCACGACAGGGTACAATGAGCAGTTCTTC.